A single sample gave rise to the 25 T cell receptor beta chains below, sequenced in a study of STAT5B mutations in CD4+ large granular lymphocyte leukemia. The repertoire was sequenced with immunoSEQ multiplex PCR; TCRdb's copy has only in-frame clones and lacks some. This sample yields fewer than 45,000 clones, of which roughly 80% are seen a single time; about 0.34% belongs to the top ten. The sample comprised CD4+ T cells from blood buffy coats. These receptor sequences come from a human donor in good health.

The chain links TRBV4-1 to TRBJ1-6; 8 bases map to TRBD1. Germline CDR1 MGHRA, CDR2 YSYEKL. V shed 5 bases, J shed 7 bases, and the junction held 4 bases outside the gene matches. The CDR3 contains 14 residues. The CDR3: CASSKTGGNSPLHF. For the CDR3, the DNA is TGCGCCAGCAGCAAAACAGGGGGGAATTCACCCCTCCACTTT.

The rearrangement links TRBV7-9 to TRBJ2-1, with D possibly TRBD2 on 6 matching bases. Per germline, CDR1 SEHNR and CDR2 FQNEAQ (reference sequence). Trimming shortened V by 3 bases and J by 9 bases, and 9 bases separated the two germline ends. The CDR3 contains 12 residues. CDR3 DNA: TGTGCCAGCAGCTTGGGGGGTTCTGAGCAGTTCTTC. As protein: CASSLGGSEQFF.

The gene calls are TRBV5-4 and TRBJ2-3; 9 nucleotides agree with TRBD2. The trim removed 0 bases at V and 5 bases at J, leaving 7 bases unmatched. Germline V gene lookup returns CDR1 SGHNT and CDR2 YYREEE (reference sequence). The CDR3 is 16 residues long. CDR3 nucleotide sequence: TGTGCCAGCAGCTTGGCCAAGTTAGCGGGGGAAGATACGCAGTATTTT. Translating it yields CASSLAKLAGEDTQYF.

The chain joins TRBV7-2 to TRBJ1-6; D gene uncertain. The length of the CDR3 is 14 residues. Deletions cut 0 bases from V and 9 bases from J, with 9 bases between. Germline values: CDR1 SGHTA, CDR2 FQGNSA. CDR3 in amino acids: CASSLALESSPLHF. The CDR3 coding sequence is TGTGCCAGCAGCTTAGCGTTGGAGAGTTCACCCCTCCACTTT.

The J gene is TRBJ2-3, the V gene TRBV18, with TRBD2 matching over 8 bases. Germline V gene sequence: CDR1 KGHSH, CDR2 LQKENI. The CDR3 has 16 amino acids. V shed 1 base, J shed 2 bases, and the junction held 5 bases outside the gene matches. CDR3 protein: CASSPRERENTDTQYF. The CDR3, as DNA: TGTGCCAGCTCACCACGGGAGCGGGAGAACACAGATACGCAGTATTTT.

This rearrangement joins TRBV6-5 to TRBJ2-1; tentatively, D is TRBD2 (5 bases). The CDR3 totals 16 residues. The germline CDR1 and CDR2 sequences are MNHEY and SVGAGI. V lost 2 bases and J 7 bases, leaving 18 bases between the germline ends. CDR3 nucleotide sequence: TGTGCCAGCAGTTACGACTCAGGAGGCTCATTTAATGAGCAGTTCTTC. Protein product: CASSYDSGGSFNEQFF.

The V gene is TRBV6-1, the J gene TRBJ2-7; TRBD2 agrees at 8 bases. V lost 4 bases and J lost 7; bases outside the gene matches: 18. Germline-derived CDR1 and CDR2 are MNHNS and SASEGT. CDR3 size: 17 residues. Here the CDR3 DNA reads TGTGCCAGCAGTGGCCGAGCGGGGGACCCTTCGGGGTGGGAGCAGTACTTC. The encoded protein is CASSGRAGDPSGWEQYF.

The J gene is TRBJ1-1, the V gene TRBV6-1; no clear D gene. Trimming removed 6 bases from V and 6 bases from J, with 17 bases in between. Per germline, CDR1 MNHNS and CDR2 SASEGT. The CDR3 has 14 residues. CDR3 DNA sequence: TGTGCCAGCAGCGTCCCAACAGAAGCACCTGAAGCTTTCTTT. This codes for CASSVPTEAPEAFF.

The chain has TRBV5-4 and TRBJ2-5, with TRBD2 matching over 11 bases. CDR1 and CDR2 from the germline V gene are SGHNT and YYREEE (reference sequence). The CDR3 length is 16 residues. V trimming: 4 bases; J trimming: 5 bases; junction bases outside the gene matches: 10. The CDR3 DNA reads TGTGCCAGCAGCCAAATAGCGGGAGGGCCACCGGAGACCCAGTACTTC. Amino acid sequence: CASSQIAGGPPETQYF.

The rearrangement joins TRBV18 to TRBJ1-1, with D possibly matching TRBD1 (6 bases). V lost 0 bases to trimming and J lost 4 bases, with 12 bases between them. Germline V gene sequence: CDR1 KGHSH, CDR2 LQKENI. CDR3 size: 15 residues. CDR3 region: CASSPPRGRVTEAFF. The CDR3 DNA reads TGTGCCAGCTCACCACCGAGGGGGAGGGTCACTGAAGCTTTCTTT.

This sequence joins TRBV5-1 and TRBJ2-3; weak D call: TRBD2 (6 bases). With 3 bases removed from V and 7 bases from J, the gap between germline ends came to 12 bases. This CDR3 region has 13 residues. Per germline, CDR1 SGHRS and CDR2 YFSETQ. CDR3: CASSSLGTHTQYF. CDR3 coding DNA: TGCGCCAGCAGCTCCTTAGGGACTCATACGCAGTATTTT.

The rearrangement joins TRBV7-2 to TRBJ1-2; D is possibly TRBD1 (5 bases). The germline V gene has CDR1 SGHTA and CDR2 FQGNSA. The CDR3 extends over 15 amino acids. V lost 5 bases to trimming and J lost 4 bases, with 17 bases between them. Written as DNA, the CDR3 is TGTGCCAGCAGCACTTTCAGGGATAGGAGCTATGGCTACACCTTC. It codes for CASSTFRDRSYGYTF.

The chain uses TRBV7-2 and TRBJ2-7, with 9 bases fitting TRBD1. This CDR3 contains 15 residues. The V gene's germline CDR1 is SGHTA and CDR2 FQGNSA. V was pared by 3 bases and J by 0 bases, with 3 bases of the junction left unmatched. The chain's CDR3 is CASSFTGGGSYEQYF. CDR3 DNA: TGTGCCAGCAGCTTCACAGGGGGCGGCTCCTACGAGCAGTACTTC.

This clone was seen a handful of times. The CDR3 DNA follows: TGTGCCAGCTCACCTCCCGGGACAGGCGGATACGAGCAGTACTTC. Amino acids: CASSPPGTGGYEQYF. The chain uses TRBV18 and TRBJ2-7, with TRBD1 matching 8 bases. The CDR3 totals 15 residues. V dropped 3 bases and J dropped 4; count of bases not matched to a gene: 8. The germline gives CDR1 KGHSH, CDR2 LQKENI.

The chain couples TRBV5-1 to TRBJ2-1; TRBD1 matches 8 bases. The length of the CDR3 is 16 residues. CDR1 and CDR2 from the germline V gene are SGHRS and YFSETQ. V was clipped by 7 bases and J by 8 bases; unmatched bases: 17. The CDR3 sequence is CASVRNGQGQGDEQFF. CDR3 DNA sequence: TGCGCCAGCGTTCGCAATGGACAGGGTCAAGGAGATGAGCAGTTCTTC.

This clone was counted a few times. The chain combines TRBV7-2 with TRBJ1-5; TRBD1 matches 7 bases. J lost 4 bases, V lost 5 bases, and 5 bases had no gene match. Germline values: CDR1 SGHTA, CDR2 FQGNSA. This CDR3 has 14 amino acids. The CDR3 is CASSLWDRNQPQHF. As DNA, the CDR3 is TGTGCCAGCAGCCTATGGGACAGAAATCAGCCCCAGCATTTT.

The CDR3 protein is CASSPRLGLGTDTQYF. CDR3 coding DNA: TGTGCCAGCAGTCCCCGACTAGGTTTAGGCACAGATACGCAGTATTTT. This chain connects TRBV6-6 to TRBJ2-3; weak D call: TRBD2 (6 bases). This CDR3 has 16 residues. V was pared by 5 bases and J by 1 base, with 16 bases between. Germline V gene lookup returns CDR1 MNHNY and CDR2 SVGAGI (reference sequence).

The CDR3 loop is CASSLFGQGNTEAFF. In DNA form, the CDR3 reads TGTGCCAGCAGCTTATTTGGACAGGGGAACACTGAAGCTTTCTTT. The chain recombines TRBV7-8 with TRBJ1-1; 8 bases match TRBD1. CDR1 and CDR2 from the germline V gene are SGHVS and FQNEAQ. The CDR3 has 15 residues. Losses at the gene ends were 2 bases for V and 1 base for J; bases not matched to a gene: 3.

V gene TRBV10-3 combines with J gene TRBJ2-1; unclear D gene. Germline assignment: CDR1 ENHRY and CDR2 SYGVKD. The CDR3 sequence is 13 residues long. V shed 2 bases and J shed 6 bases, with 8 bases lying between them. This chain's CDR3 is CAISEQATNEQFF. The CDR3 DNA reads as TGTGCCATCAGTGAGCAAGCGACCAATGAGCAGTTCTTC.

This chain uses TRBV30 with TRBJ1-6, with D possibly matching TRBD1 (5 bases). The V and J ends lost 3 bases and 7 bases respectively, with 10 bases between them. Germline CDR1 GTSNPN, CDR2 SVGIG (reference sequence). This CDR3 has 13 residues. For the CDR3, the DNA is TGTGCCTGGAGCGCCCGGGGGAATTCACCCCTCCACTTT. Translation: CAWSARGNSPLHF.

The J gene is TRBJ2-3, the V gene TRBV18; 9 nucleotides agree with TRBD1. The CDR3 length is 15 residues. With 3 bases clipped from V and 3 bases from J, the junction kept 4 bases outside the gene matches. Germline V lookup: CDR1 KGHSH, CDR2 LQKENI. In DNA form, the CDR3 reads TGTGCCAGCTCACCGGGTGGACAGGGGACAGATACGCAGTATTTT. Amino acids: CASSPGGQGTDTQYF.

Here the CDR3 reads CARAHSPGQGAPNYGYTF. CDR3 in DNA: TGTGCCAGGGCTCACTCCCCGGGACAGGGGGCGCCTAACTATGGCTACACCTTC. The J gene is TRBJ1-2, the V gene TRBV9; 12 bases line up with TRBD1. Germline CDR1 SGDLS, CDR2 YYNGEE. V was clipped by 8 bases and J by 0 bases; unmatched bases: 14. The CDR3 sequence is 18 residues long. Full variable domain (rest looked up from reference TRBV9 and TRBJ1-2): DSGVTQTPKHLITATGQRVTLRCSPRSGDLSVYWYQQSLDQGLQFLIQYYNGEERAKGNILERFSAQQFPDLHSELNLSSLELGDSALYFCARAHSPGQGAPNYGYTFGSGTRLTVV.

This clone has more than one count but fewer than ten. The V and J genes are TRBV5-6 and TRBJ2-7; D is ambiguous. This CDR3 has 14 amino acids. Per the germline V gene, CDR1 is SGHDT and CDR2 is YYEEEE. Trimming shortened V by 1 base and J by 5 bases, and 13 bases separated the two germline ends. CDR3 DNA sequence: TGTGCCAGCAGCTTGTTCTCCGGGTCCCACGAGCAGTACTTC. Translating gives CASSLFSGSHEQYF.

The chain couples TRBV19 to TRBJ1-5, with D maybe TRBD1 (6 bases). The CDR3 has 17 residues. Per the germline V gene, CDR1 is LNHDA and CDR2 is SQIVND (reference sequence). V lost 5 bases and J 0 bases, leaving 17 bases between the germline ends. The DNA for the CDR3 is TGTGCCAGTAGTGCCCCGGGACACCAATTTAGCAATCAGCCCCAGCATTTT. This encodes CASSAPGHQFSNQPQHF.

The V and J genes are TRBV6-5 and TRBJ1-1; 9 positions agree with TRBD1. V dropped 0 bases and J dropped 6; count of bases not matched to a gene: 5. Germline V gene lookup returns CDR1 MNHEY and CDR2 SVGAGI. This CDR3 has 15 amino acids. As DNA, the CDR3 is TGTGCCAGCAGTTACTCGAACAGGGGGCACGCTGAAGCTTTCTTT. Its translation: CASSYSNRGHAEAFF.